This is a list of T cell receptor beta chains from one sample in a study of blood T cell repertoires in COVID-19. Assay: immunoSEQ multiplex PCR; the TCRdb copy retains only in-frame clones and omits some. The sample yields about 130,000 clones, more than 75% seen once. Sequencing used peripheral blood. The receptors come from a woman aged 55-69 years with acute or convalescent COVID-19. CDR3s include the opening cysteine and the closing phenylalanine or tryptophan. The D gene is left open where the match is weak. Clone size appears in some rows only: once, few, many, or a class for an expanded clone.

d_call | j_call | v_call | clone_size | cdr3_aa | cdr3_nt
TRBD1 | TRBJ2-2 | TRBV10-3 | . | CASKEAGGTGELFF | TGTGCCTCGAAAGAGGCAGGGGGCACCGGGGAGCTGTTTTTT
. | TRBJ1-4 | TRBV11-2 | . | CASSFTGWANEKLFF | TGTGCCAGCAGCTTCACAGGCTGGGCTAATGAAAAACTGTTTTTT
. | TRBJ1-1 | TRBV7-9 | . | CASSLGATNTEAFF | TGTGCCAGCAGCTTAGGAGCCACGAACACTGAAGCTTTCTTT
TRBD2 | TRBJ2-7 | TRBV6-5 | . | CASSSHRLASSYEQYF | TGTGCCAGCAGTTCCCATCGACTAGCTTCATCCTACGAGCAGTACTTC
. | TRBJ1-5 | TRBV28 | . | CASSPLSAGQPQHF | TGTGCCAGCAGTCCACTTAGTGCGGGTCAGCCCCAGCATTTT
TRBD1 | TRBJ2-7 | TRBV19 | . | CATRGQAYEQYF | TGTGCCACCCGGGGACAGGCCTACGAGCAGTACTTC
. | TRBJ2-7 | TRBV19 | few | CASSLSGSTYEQYF | TGTGCCAGTAGTCTGTCAGGCAGTACCTACGAGCAGTACTTC
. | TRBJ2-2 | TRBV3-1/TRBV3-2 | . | CASSYPATSLGGELFF | TGTGCCAGCAGCTACCCCGCTACTAGCCTCGGCGGGGAGCTGTTTTTT
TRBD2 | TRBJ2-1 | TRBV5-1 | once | CASSLTAPGLAGNNEQFF | TGCGCCAGCAGCTTGACGGCACCGGGACTAGCGGGAAACAATGAGCAGTTCTTC
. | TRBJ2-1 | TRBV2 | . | CASSEVSVADEQFF | TGTGCCAGCAGTGAAGTCTCTGTCGCGGATGAGCAGTTCTTC
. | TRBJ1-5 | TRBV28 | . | CASSTTGRTYSNQPQHF | TGTGCCAGCAGCACTACAGGGCGTACATATAGCAATCAGCCCCAGCATTTT
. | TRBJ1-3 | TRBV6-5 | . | CASSSSASLGNTIYF | TGTGCCAGCAGTTCTAGTGCCTCTTTGGGAAACACCATATATTTT
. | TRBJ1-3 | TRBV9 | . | CASSGYGNTIYF | TGTGCCAGCAGCGGCTATGGAAACACCATATATTTT
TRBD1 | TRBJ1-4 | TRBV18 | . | CASSSGQVATNEKLFF | TGTGCCAGCTCATCTGGACAGGTCGCAACTAATGAAAAACTGTTTTTT
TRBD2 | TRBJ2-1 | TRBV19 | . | CASTGGPGYYNEQFF | TGTGCCAGTACGGGAGGGCCTGGTTACTACAATGAGCAGTTCTTC
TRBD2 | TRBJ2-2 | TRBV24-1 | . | CATTAGGRSGTGELFF | TGTGCCACTACTGCGGGAGGGAGGTCGGGCACCGGGGAGCTGTTTTTT
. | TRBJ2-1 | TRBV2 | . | CASRVPRGYNEQFF | TGTGCCAGCCGAGTCCCCCGGGGTTACAATGAGCAGTTCTTC
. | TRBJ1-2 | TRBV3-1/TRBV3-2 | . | CASSSSGGDGYTF | TGTGCCAGCAGCTCTAGCGGGGGCGATGGCTACACCTTC
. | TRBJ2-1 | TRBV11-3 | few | CASSPRTAAREQFF | TGTGCCAGCAGCCCACGGACAGCAGCGAGGGAGCAGTTCTTC
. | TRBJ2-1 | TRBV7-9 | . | CASSPPGVRSYNEQFF | TGTGCCAGCAGCCCCCCAGGGGTTCGGTCCTACAATGAGCAGTTCTTC
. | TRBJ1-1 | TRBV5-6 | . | CASSLDPLNTEAFF | TGTGCCAGCAGCTTGGATCCTTTGAACACTGAAGCTTTCTTT
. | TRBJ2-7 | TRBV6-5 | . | CASRPGGSSYEQYF | TGTGCCAGCAGGCCCGGTGGTAGCTCCTACGAGCAGTACTTC
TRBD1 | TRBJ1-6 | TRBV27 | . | CASGDRYNSPLHF | TGTGCCAGCGGGGACAGATATAATTCACCCCTCCACTTT
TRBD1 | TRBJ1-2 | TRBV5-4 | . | CASSLVQGGMQGYTF | TGTGCCAGCAGCTTGGTACAGGGGGGCATGCAGGGCTACACCTTC
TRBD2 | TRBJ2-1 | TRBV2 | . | CASSTRLAGNSWQFF | TGTGCCAGCTCGACCCGACTAGCGGGAAATAGTTGGCAGTTCTTC
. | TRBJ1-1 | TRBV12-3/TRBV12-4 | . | CASSSIAAEAFF | TGTGCCAGCAGTTCCATTGCGGCTGAAGCTTTCTTT
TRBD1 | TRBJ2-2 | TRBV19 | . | CASSIRRDRGVHTGELFF | TGTGCCAGTAGTATAAGACGGGACAGGGGAGTGCACACCGGGGAGCTGTTTTTT
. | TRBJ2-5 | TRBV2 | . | CASSEIGARLETQYF | TGTGCCAGCAGTGAGATAGGGGCGCGCCTAGAGACCCAGTACTTC
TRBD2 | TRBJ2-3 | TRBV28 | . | CASSKTSGRGDTQYF | TGTGCCAGCAGCAAGACTAGCGGGAGGGGAGATACGCAGTATTTT
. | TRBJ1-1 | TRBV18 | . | CASSPNVQGRNTEAFF | TGTGCCAGCTCACCAAATGTACAGGGTCGGAACACTGAAGCTTTCTTT
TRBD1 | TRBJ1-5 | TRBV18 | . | CASSQGTGYLQPQHF | TGTGCCAGCTCACAGGGGACAGGCTATCTTCAGCCCCAGCATTTT
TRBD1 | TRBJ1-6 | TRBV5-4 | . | CASSTGGTVNSPLHF | TGTGCCAGCAGCACCGGTGGGACAGTAAATTCACCCCTCCACTTT
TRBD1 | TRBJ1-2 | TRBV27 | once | CASSSPDRTGNYGYTF | TGTGCCAGCAGTTCGCCCGACCGGACAGGCAACTATGGCTACACCTTC
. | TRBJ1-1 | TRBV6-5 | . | CASRSWNTEAFF | TGTGCCAGCCGAAGCTGGAACACTGAAGCTTTCTTT
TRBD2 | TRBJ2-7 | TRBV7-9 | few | CASGSIAGSYEQYF | TGTGCCAGCGGATCCATAGCGGGCTCCTACGAGCAGTACTTC
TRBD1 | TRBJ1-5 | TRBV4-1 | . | CASSQDRGLGSNQPQHF | TGCGCCAGCAGCCAAGACAGGGGGCTTGGTAGCAATCAGCCCCAGCATTTT
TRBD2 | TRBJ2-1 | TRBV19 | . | CASSKGLAGVSYNEQFF | TGTGCCAGTAGTAAAGGCCTAGCGGGAGTTTCCTACAATGAGCAGTTCTTC
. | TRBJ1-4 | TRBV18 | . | CASSPRTVENEKLFF | TGTGCCAGCTCACCAAGGACAGTGGAGAATGAAAAACTGTTTTTT
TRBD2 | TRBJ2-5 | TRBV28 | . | CASSLVGLAGGTQYF | TGTGCCAGCAGTTTAGTGGGGCTAGCGGGGGGGACCCAGTACTTC
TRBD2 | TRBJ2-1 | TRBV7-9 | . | CASSSGGTSGRANEQFF | TGTGCCAGCAGCTCGGGAGGGACTAGCGGGAGGGCGAATGAGCAGTTCTTC
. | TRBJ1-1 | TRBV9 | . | CASSPQGRANTEAFF | TGTGCCAGCAGTCCACAGGGTCGGGCGAACACTGAAGCTTTCTTT
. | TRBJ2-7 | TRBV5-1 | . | CASSPGANEQYF | TGCGCCAGCAGCCCTGGAGCGAACGAGCAGTACTTC
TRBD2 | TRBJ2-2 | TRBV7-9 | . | CASSLWSLAGTNTGELFF | TGTGCCAGCAGCTTATGGAGTCTAGCGGGTACGAACACCGGGGAGCTGTTTTTT
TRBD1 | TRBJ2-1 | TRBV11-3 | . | CASSIDRGSEQFF | TGTGCCAGCAGCATCGACAGGGGGAGTGAGCAGTTCTTC
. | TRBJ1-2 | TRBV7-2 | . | CASSGATGYGYTF | TGTGCCAGCAGCGGCGCTACGGGCTATGGCTACACCTTC
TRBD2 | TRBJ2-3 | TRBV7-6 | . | CASSLGTLAGGTDTQYF | TGTGCCAGCAGCTTAGGAACTCTAGCGGGAGGAACAGATACGCAGTATTTT
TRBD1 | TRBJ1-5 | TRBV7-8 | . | CASSLTGTVGNQPQHF | TGTGCCAGCAGCTTAACCGGGACAGTCGGCAATCAGCCCCAGCATTTT
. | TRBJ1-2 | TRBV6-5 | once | CASTPEGQPTGYTF | TGTGCCAGCACCCCCGAAGGACAGCCAACGGGCTACACCTTC
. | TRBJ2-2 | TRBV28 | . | CASSQAQVNTGELFF | TGTGCCAGCAGTCAAGCACAGGTGAACACCGGGGAGCTGTTTTTT
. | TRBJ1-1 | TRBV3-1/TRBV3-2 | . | CASSLAGGETEAFF | TGTGCCAGCAGCCTCGCCGGGGGGGAGACTGAAGCTTTCTTT
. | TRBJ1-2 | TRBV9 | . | CASSVADSYYGYTF | TGTGCCAGCAGCGTAGCGGACAGCTACTATGGCTACACCTTC
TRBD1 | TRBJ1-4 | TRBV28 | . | CASSWSGQVNEKLFF | TGTGCCAGCAGTTGGTCGGGACAGGTTAATGAAAAACTGTTTTTT
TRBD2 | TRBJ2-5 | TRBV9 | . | CASSVDGTRETQYF | TGTGCCAGCAGCGTAGATGGGACTAGAGAGACCCAGTACTTC
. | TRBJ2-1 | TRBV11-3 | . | CASSSGLLNEQFF | TGTGCCAGCAGCTCGGGACTTCTCAATGAGCAGTTCTTC
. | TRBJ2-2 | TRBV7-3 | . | CASSSAPGLNTGELFF | TGTGCCAGCAGCTCCGCACCGGGACTGAACACCGGGGAGCTGTTTTTT
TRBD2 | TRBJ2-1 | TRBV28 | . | CASEPPGTTYNEQFF | TGTGCCAGCGAGCCCCCCGGGACTACCTACAATGAGCAGTTCTTC
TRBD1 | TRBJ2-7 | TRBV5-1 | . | CASSWAGDRGSLADYEQYF | TGCGCCAGCAGCTGGGCTGGGGACAGGGGGTCCCTAGCGGATTACGAGCAGTACTTC
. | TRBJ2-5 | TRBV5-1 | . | CASSPGTSQETQYF | TGCGCCAGCAGCCCCGGGACATCGCAAGAGACCCAGTACTTC
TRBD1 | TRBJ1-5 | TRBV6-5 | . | CASSGTVNQPQHF | TGTGCCAGCAGCGGGACAGTTAATCAGCCCCAGCATTTT